This T cell receptor beta chain is drawn from a study of blood T cell repertoires in COVID-19. Some clones are missing from TCRdb's copy, which holds only in-frame ones; the method was immunoSEQ multiplex PCR. The sample lists almost 200,000 clones; about 90% were seen once. V was trimmed by 3 bases and J by 8 bases, leaving 25 bases between them. The CDR3 is 16 residues long. The germline V gene has CDR1 GTSNPN and CDR2 SVGIG (reference sequence). The V call is TRBV30, the J call TRBJ1-1; D is perhaps TRBD1 (5 bases). Sequencing was done on a sample of PBMCs or T cells enriched from blood (not recorded which). This receptor was obtained from a woman aged 18-29 years who had recovered from COVID-19. This CDR3 reads CAWSHPGGYGPLEAFF. The CDR3 nucleotides are TGTGCCTGGAGCCATCCCGGGGGGTACGGGCCACTCGAAGCTTTCTTT.